These T cell receptor beta chains were read from a single sample in a study of control samples from healthy donors and cancer patients. Method: immunoSEQ multiplex PCR; TCRdb's copy keeps in-frame clones and lacks some. The sample includes 150,000 or so clones, approximately 90% seen only once; the top ten take 12%. Input material: blood. The receptor source for this set is a man between 25 and 39 years old in good health. The CDR3 runs from the conserved cysteine through the conserved F or W. D genes are given only for firm matches. Clone size, where shown, is once, few, many, or a class for clones that have expanded.

V gene: TRBV4-2
J gene: TRBJ2-7
clone size: NA
D gene: TRBD1
CDR3 protein: CASSQDFGTGRSYEQYF
CDR3 DNA: TGTGCCAGCAGCCAAGATTTCGGGACAGGGAGGTCCTACGAGCAGTACTTC

V gene: TRBV7-2
J gene: TRBJ2-2
clone size: NA
D gene: NA
CDR3 protein: CASSLGGRSNTGELFF
CDR3 DNA: TGTGCCAGCAGCTTAGGAGGGAGGTCGAACACCGGGGAGCTGTTTTTT

V gene: TRBV7-9
J gene: TRBJ2-5
clone size: NA
D gene: NA
CDR3 protein: CASSLGGYGQETQYF
CDR3 DNA: TGTGCCAGCAGCTTAGGAGGGTACGGACAAGAGACCCAGTACTTC

V gene: TRBV5-1
J gene: TRBJ2-2
clone size: NA
D gene: TRBD2
CDR3 protein: CASTRTSGGSGTGELFF
CDR3 DNA: TGCGCCAGCACCCGGACTAGCGGGGGGTCGGGCACCGGGGAGCTGTTTTTT

V gene: TRBV6-5
J gene: TRBJ1-2
clone size: NA
D gene: NA
CDR3 protein: CASSYLGQMGGYTF
CDR3 DNA: TGTGCCAGCAGTTACCTCGGACAGATGGGTGGCTACACCTTC

V gene: TRBV25-1
J gene: TRBJ2-2
clone size: NA
D gene: TRBD2
CDR3 protein: CASSPPGLAGVGELFF
CDR3 DNA: TGTGCCAGCAGTCCACCGGGACTAGCGGGGGTCGGGGAGCTGTTTTTT

V gene: TRBV15
J gene: TRBJ1-1
clone size: NA
D gene: NA
CDR3 protein: CATSRSRVGRGSEAFF
CDR3 DNA: TGTGCCACCAGCAGATCAAGGGTGGGCAGGGGATCTGAAGCTTTCTTT

V gene: TRBV5-4
J gene: TRBJ1-1
clone size: NA
D gene: NA
CDR3 protein: CASSLAGGRNTEAFF
CDR3 DNA: TGTGCCAGCAGCTTGGCGGGGGGCAGGAACACTGAAGCTTTCTTT

V gene: TRBV15
J gene: TRBJ1-3
clone size: once
D gene: NA
CDR3 protein: CATSSPGSLRNTIYF
CDR3 DNA: TGTGCCACCAGCAGCCCGGGCAGTCTGAGGAACACCATATATTTT

V gene: TRBV5-4
J gene: TRBJ1-2
clone size: NA
D gene: NA
CDR3 protein: CASSLAQGPQANYGYTF
CDR3 DNA: TGTGCCAGCAGCTTGGCACAGGGACCACAAGCTAACTATGGCTACACCTTC

V gene: TRBV15
J gene: TRBJ1-6
clone size: NA
D gene: NA
CDR3 protein: CATSRDFSNSPLHF
CDR3 DNA: TGTGCCACCAGCAGAGATTTCAGCAATTCACCCCTCCACTTT

V gene: TRBV24-1
J gene: TRBJ1-2
clone size: NA
D gene: TRBD1
CDR3 protein: CATSDSQIRGQFYTF
CDR3 DNA: TGTGCCACCAGTGATTCCCAAATTAGGGGACAGTTCTACACCTTC

V gene: TRBV5-1
J gene: TRBJ1-1
clone size: NA
D gene: NA
CDR3 protein: CASSLEVNTEAFF
CDR3 DNA: TGCGCCAGCAGCTTGGAAGTGAACACTGAAGCTTTCTTT

V gene: TRBV5-1
J gene: TRBJ2-5
clone size: few
D gene: TRBD1
CDR3 protein: CASSNSGQGQETQYF
CDR3 DNA: TGCGCCAGCAGCAACTCCGGACAGGGGCAAGAGACCCAGTACTTC

V gene: TRBV19
J gene: TRBJ2-2
clone size: NA
D gene: NA
CDR3 protein: CASSNWRTNTGELFF
CDR3 DNA: TGTGCCAGTAGTAACTGGCGAACTAACACCGGGGAGCTGTTTTTT

V gene: TRBV7-8
J gene: TRBJ2-4
clone size: NA
D gene: TRBD1
CDR3 protein: CASRAQGATLSIQYF
CDR3 DNA: TGTGCCAGCAGGGCACAGGGGGCGACTTTGTCCATTCAGTACTTC

V gene: TRBV28
J gene: TRBJ1-5
clone size: NA
D gene: NA
CDR3 protein: CASSFMDTNQPQHF
CDR3 DNA: TGTGCCAGCAGTTTTATGGACACCAATCAGCCCCAGCATTTT